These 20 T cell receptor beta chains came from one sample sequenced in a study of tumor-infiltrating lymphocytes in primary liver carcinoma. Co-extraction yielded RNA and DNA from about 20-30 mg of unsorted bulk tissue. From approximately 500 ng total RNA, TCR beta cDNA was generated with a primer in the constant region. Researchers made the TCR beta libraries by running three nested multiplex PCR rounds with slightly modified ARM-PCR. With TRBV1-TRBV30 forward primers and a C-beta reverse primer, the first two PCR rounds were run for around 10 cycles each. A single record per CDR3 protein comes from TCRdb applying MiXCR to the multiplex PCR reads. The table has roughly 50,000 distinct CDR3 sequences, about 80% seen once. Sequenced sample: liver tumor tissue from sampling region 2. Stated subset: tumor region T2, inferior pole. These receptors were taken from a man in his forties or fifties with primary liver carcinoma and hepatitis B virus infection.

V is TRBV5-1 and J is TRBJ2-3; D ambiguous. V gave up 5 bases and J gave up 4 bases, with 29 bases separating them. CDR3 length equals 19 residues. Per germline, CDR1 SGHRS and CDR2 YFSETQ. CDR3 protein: CASSFGRLVGSLSADTQYF. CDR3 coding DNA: TGCGCCAGCAGTTTTGGAAGGTTAGTGGGAAGTCTCTCTGCAGATACGCAGTATTTT.

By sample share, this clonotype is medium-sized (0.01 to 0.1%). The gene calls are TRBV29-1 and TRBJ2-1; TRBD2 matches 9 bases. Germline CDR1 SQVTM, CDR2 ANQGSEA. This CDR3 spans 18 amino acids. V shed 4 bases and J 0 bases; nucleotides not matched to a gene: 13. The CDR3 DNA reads TGCAGCGTTGGTAATAGCGGGAGAATCAGGGGCTCCTACAATGAGCAGTTCTTC. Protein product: CSVGNSGRIRGSYNEQFF.

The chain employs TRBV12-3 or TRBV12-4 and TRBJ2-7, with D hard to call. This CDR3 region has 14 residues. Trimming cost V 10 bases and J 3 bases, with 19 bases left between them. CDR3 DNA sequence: TGTGCCATCCTCCATAGTGGTCAGCGCTACGAGCAGTACTTC. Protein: CAILHSGQRYEQYF.

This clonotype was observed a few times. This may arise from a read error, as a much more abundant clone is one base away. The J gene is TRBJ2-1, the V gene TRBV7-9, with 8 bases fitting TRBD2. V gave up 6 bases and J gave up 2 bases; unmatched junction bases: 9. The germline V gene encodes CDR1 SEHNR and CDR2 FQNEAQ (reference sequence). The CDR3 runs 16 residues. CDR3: CASRHSSGPAYNEQFF. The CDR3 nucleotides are TGTGCCAGCAGACACTCTAGCGGGCCCGCCTACAATGAGCAGTTCTTC.

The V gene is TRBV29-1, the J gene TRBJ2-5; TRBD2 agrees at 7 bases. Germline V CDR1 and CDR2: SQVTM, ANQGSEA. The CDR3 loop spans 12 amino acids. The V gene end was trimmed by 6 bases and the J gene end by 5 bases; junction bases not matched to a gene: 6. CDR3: CSVVGGKETQYF. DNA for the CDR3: TGCAGCGTAGTCGGGGGGAAGGAGACCCAGTACTTC.

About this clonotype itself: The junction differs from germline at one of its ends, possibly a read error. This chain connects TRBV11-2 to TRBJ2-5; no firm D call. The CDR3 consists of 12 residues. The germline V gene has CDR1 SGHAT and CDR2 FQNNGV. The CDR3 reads CASNLEESVQYF. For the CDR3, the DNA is TGTGCCAGCAACTTAGAGGAAAGTGTCCAGTACTTC. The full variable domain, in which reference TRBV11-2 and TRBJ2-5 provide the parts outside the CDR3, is EAGVAQSPRYKIIEKRQSVAFWCNPISGHATLYWYQQILGQGPKLLIQFQNNGVVDDSQLPKDRFSAERLKGVDSTLKIQPAKLEDSAVYLCASNLEESVQYFGPGTRLLVL.

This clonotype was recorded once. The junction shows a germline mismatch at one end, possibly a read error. The CDR3: CAASDRTSGSSSGELFF. Written as DNA, the CDR3 is TGTGCCGCCAGTGACCGAACTAGCGGGAGTTCGAGCGGGGAGCTGTTTTTT. The chain uses TRBV24-1 and TRBJ2-2, with 11 bases fitting TRBD2. CDR1 KGHDR and CDR2 SFDVKD come from the germline V gene. The CDR3 is 17 amino acids.

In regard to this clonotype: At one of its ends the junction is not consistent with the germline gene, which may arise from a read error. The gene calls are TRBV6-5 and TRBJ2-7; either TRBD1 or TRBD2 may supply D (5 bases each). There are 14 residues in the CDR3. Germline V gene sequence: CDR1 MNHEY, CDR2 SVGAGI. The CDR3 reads CAISYERGPYEQYF. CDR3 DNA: TGTGCCATCAGTTACGAGAGGGGTCCCTACGAGCAGTACTTC.

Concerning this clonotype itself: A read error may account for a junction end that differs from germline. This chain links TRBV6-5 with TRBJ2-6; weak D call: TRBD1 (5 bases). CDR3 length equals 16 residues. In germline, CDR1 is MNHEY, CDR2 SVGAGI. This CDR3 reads CASRAGDRSGSNVLSF. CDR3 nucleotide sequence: TGTGCCAGCAGGGCAGGTGACAGATCCGGGTCCAACGTCCTGAGTTTC.

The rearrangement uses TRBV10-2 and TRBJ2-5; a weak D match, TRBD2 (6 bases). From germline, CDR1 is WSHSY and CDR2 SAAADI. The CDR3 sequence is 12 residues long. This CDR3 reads CVSSGGPRTQYF. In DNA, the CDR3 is TGCGTCAGTTCCGGGGGACCCCGGACCCAGTACTTC.

In DNA form, the CDR3 reads TGTGCCAGCGGTTGCTCTTTCGGGGGACAGTCTATGGATGAGCAGTTCTTC. It specifies CASGCSFGGQSMDEQFF. The chain recombines TRBV6-5 with TRBJ2-1; D might be TRBD1 (7 bases). The CDR3 has 17 amino acids. Trimming took off 8 bases at V and 8 bases at J, with 28 bases between the two ends. Germline CDR1 is MNHEY and CDR2 is SVGAGI.

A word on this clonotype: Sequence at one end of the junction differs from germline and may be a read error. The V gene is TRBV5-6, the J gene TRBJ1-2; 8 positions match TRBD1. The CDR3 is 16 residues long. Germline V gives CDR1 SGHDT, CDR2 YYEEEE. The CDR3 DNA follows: TGTGCCAGCAGCTTTGATCCGGGACAGGCGTACTATGGCTACGCCTTC. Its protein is CASSFDPGQAYYGYAF. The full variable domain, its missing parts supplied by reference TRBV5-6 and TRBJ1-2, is DAGVTQSPTHLIKTRGQQVTLRCSPKSGHDTVSWYQQALGQGPQFIFQYYEEEERQRGNFPDRFSGHQFPNYSSELNVNALLLGDSALYLCASSFDPGQAYYGYAFGSGTRLTVV.

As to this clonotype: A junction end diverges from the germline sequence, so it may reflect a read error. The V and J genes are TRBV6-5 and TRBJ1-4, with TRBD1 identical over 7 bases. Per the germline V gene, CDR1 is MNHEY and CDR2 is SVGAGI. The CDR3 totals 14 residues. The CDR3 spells CAGSSGTDNEKLFF. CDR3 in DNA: TGTGCCGGCAGTTCCGGGACAGACAATGAAAAACTGTTTTTT.

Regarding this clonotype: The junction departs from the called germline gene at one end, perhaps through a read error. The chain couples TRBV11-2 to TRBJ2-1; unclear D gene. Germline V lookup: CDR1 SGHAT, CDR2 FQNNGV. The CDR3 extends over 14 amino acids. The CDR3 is CTSNSVVGGNEQSF. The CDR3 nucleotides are TGTACCAGCAACTCCGTTGTAGGCGGTAATGAGCAGTCCTTC.

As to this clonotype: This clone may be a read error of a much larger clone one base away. This CDR3 reads CASSKGDRGGNQPQYF. CDR3 sequence (DNA): TGTGCCAGCAGTAAGGGGGACAGGGGTGGCAATCAGCCCCAGTATTTT. The chain is built from TRBV6-2 or TRBV6-3 and TRBJ1-5; 10 bases map to TRBD1. Near its end, the DNA agrees better with TRBJ2-3, so the J call may be wrong. The germline V gene encodes CDR1 MNHEY and CDR2 SVGEGT. This CDR3 contains 16 residues.

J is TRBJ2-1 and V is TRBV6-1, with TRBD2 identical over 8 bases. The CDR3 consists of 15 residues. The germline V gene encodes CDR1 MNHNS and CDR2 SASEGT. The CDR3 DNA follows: TGTCCTATCAGTAAATTGGCTAGCGGGTACAATGAGCAGTTCTTC. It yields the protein CPISKLASGYNEQFF.

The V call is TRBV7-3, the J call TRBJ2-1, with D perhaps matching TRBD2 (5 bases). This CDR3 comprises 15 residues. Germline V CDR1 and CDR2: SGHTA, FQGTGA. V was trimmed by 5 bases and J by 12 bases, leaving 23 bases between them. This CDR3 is CASSPYLSQEVWQFF. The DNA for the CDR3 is TGTGCCAGCAGCCCTTACCTCAGTCAGGAGGTTTGGCAGTTCTTC.

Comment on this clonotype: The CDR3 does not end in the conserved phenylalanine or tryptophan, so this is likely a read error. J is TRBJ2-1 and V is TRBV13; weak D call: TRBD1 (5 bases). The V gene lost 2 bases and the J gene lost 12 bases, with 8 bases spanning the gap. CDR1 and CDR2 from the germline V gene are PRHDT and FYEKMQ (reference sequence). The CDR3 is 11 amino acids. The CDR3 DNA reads TGTGCCAGCAGCTTAAGGGGCTTGCAGTTCTTA. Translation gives CASSLRGLQFL.

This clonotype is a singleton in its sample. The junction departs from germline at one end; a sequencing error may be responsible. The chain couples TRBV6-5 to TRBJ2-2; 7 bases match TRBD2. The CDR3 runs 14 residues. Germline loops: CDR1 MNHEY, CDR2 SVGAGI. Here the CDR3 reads CASRTKAGPGELFF. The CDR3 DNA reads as TGTGCCAGCAGAACAAAAGCGGGACCCGGGGAACTGTTTTTT.

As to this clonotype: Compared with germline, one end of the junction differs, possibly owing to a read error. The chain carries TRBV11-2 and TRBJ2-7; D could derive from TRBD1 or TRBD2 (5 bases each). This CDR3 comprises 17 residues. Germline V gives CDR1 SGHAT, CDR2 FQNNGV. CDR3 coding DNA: TGTGCCAGCAGCTTAGACTTCGGGGCACCCAGCTCCTACGAGCAATGCTTC. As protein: CASSLDFGAPSSYEQCF.